Each of the 27 T cell receptor beta chains below was sequenced from the same sample in a study of PD-L1 blockade in urothelial cancer (TCRdb year 2017). Read against the paper, the sample's time point label means: pretreatment peripheral blood. The library relied on the immunoSEQ multiplex PCR assay. In its TCRdb copy, this immuneACCESS table keeps in-frame sequences only and misses some clones. Where compared with another copy, unresolved V genes explain less than half of these, and the others have no known cause. This sample gives approximately 50,000 clones in total; more than 75% of them show up just once. Over 1% of the sample lies in the top ten. Specimen: PBMCs, collected around atezolizumab (anti-PD-L1) treatment. The receptors here all came from a man aged 45-65 years with urothelial cancer.

The chain carries TRBV27 and TRBJ2-7, with TRBD1 matching over 10 bases. This CDR3 region has 15 residues. With V trimmed by 6 bases and J by 4 bases, 9 bases remained unmatched. Germline CDR1 reads MNHEY; CDR2 reads SMNVEV (reference sequence). The CDR3 loop reads CASSRPRGQGYEQYF. The CDR3 nucleotides read TGTGCCAGCAGCCGACCCCGGGGACAGGGGTACGAGCAGTACTTC.

CDR3 nucleotide sequence: TGCAGCGTTGAGGGAGGGTATCCAAGGACAGGGGGCCCAGATACGCAGTATTTT. It is translated as CSVEGGYPRTGGPDTQYF. The chain couples TRBV29-1 to TRBJ2-3; 11 bases are shared with TRBD1. The CDR3 is 18 amino acids. The junction had 15 bases not matched to a gene; V was cut back by 3 bases and J by 4 bases. Per germline, CDR1 SQVTM and CDR2 ANQGSEA.

This clone was observed a single time. The chain uses TRBV29-1 and TRBJ2-3; 7 bases align to TRBD1. V trimming: 6 bases; J trimming: 2 bases; junction bases outside the gene matches: 8. Germline CDR1 reads SQVTM; CDR2 reads ANQGSEA. The length of the CDR3 is 14 residues. For the CDR3, the DNA is TGCAGCGTCACCCGGGACAGTAACACAGATACGCAGTATTTT. Translating it yields CSVTRDSNTDTQYF.

This clone was detected a few times. The V call is TRBV7-4, the J call TRBJ1-6; 7 bases are a match to TRBD1. CDR1 and CDR2 (germline): SGHVT, SQSDAQ. V was clipped by 1 base and J by 8 bases; unmatched bases: 8. The CDR3 runs 16 residues. The CDR3 region has the DNA TGTGCCAGCAGCTTAGATATAGGGGGCAAGGATTCACCCCTCCACTTT. Its protein product is CASSLDIGGKDSPLHF.

There are a few counts of this clone. Compared with germline, one end of the junction differs, possibly owing to a read error. J is TRBJ2-1 and V is TRBV7-2; 12 nucleotides align to TRBD2. Germline V gene lookup returns CDR1 SGHTA and CDR2 FQGNSA. The CDR3 loop spans 14 amino acids. CDR3 nucleotide sequence: TGTGCCAGCAGCTTAGGAGGGCTAGCGGGGGGGCCGGTCTTC. It encodes CASSLGGLAGGPVF.

This clone was seen only once. The V gene is TRBV7-3, the J gene TRBJ2-3; 8 bases line up with TRBD2. Unmatched junction bases numbered 5, after V lost 2 bases and J lost 1 base. The CDR3 is made up of 16 amino acids. Germline-derived CDR1 and CDR2 are SGHTA and FQGTGA. This chain's CDR3 is CASSLSGGGRTDTQYF. CDR3 DNA sequence: TGTGCCAGCAGCTTATCGGGCGGGGGGCGCACAGATACGCAGTATTTT.

The chain is built from TRBV5-1 and TRBJ2-7, with 13 bases identical to TRBD2. This CDR3 has 16 residues. V lost 4 bases to trimming and J lost 1 base; unmatched junction nucleotides: 5. Germline V gene lookup returns CDR1 SGHRS and CDR2 YFSETQ. In DNA, the CDR3 is TGCGCCAGCAGCAGACTAGCGGGGGGCGCGTCCTACGAGCAGTACTTC. Encoded protein: CASSRLAGGASYEQYF.

This chain connects TRBV2 to TRBJ1-1; 7 bases are shared with TRBD1. The CDR3 spans 14 residues. From germline, CDR1 is SNHLY and CDR2 FYNNEI. Trimming cost V 8 bases and J 1 base; bases outside gene matches: 7. The CDR3 DNA sequence: TGTGCCAGCCAGAGGACAGGCCAGAACACTGAAGCTTTCTTT. It codes for CASQRTGQNTEAFF.

This chain links TRBV5-4 with TRBJ2-7; 11 bases agree with TRBD1. Per germline, CDR1 SGHNT and CDR2 YYREEE (reference sequence). The CDR3 extends over 17 amino acids. The junction had 12 bases not matched to a gene; V was cut back by 5 bases and J by 2 bases. The CDR3 here is CASRQDLGQGATYEQYF. For the CDR3, the DNA is TGTGCCAGCAGACAGGACCTTGGACAGGGGGCAACCTACGAGCAGTACTTC.

The chain is built from TRBV19 and TRBJ2-5, with 8 bases matching TRBD1. Germline V gene data show CDR1 as LNHDA and CDR2 as SQIVND (reference sequence). The CDR3 totals 15 residues. With 3 bases clipped from V and 1 base from J, the junction kept 4 bases outside the gene matches. In DNA, the CDR3 is TGTGCCAGTAGTATCGGACAGGGTCGCCAAGAGACCCAGTACTTC. It codes for CASSIGQGRQETQYF.

This sequence joins TRBV11-2 and TRBJ1-1; 7 positions match TRBD1. Germline loops: CDR1 SGHAT, CDR2 FQNNGV. This CDR3 region has 15 residues. The junction had 6 bases not matched to a gene; V was cut back by 5 bases and J by 0 bases. In DNA, the CDR3 is TGTGCCAGCAGCGTTATGGGACAGATGAACACTGAAGCTTTCTTT. It yields the protein CASSVMGQMNTEAFF. Filled out from reference TRBV11-2 and TRBJ1-1, the complete variable domain reads EAGVAQSPRYKIIEKRQSVAFWCNPISGHATLYWYQQILGQGPKLLIQFQNNGVVDDSQLPKDRFSAERLKGVDSTLKIQPAKLEDSAVYLCASSVMGQMNTEAFFGQGTRLTVV.

V gene TRBV29-1 combines with J gene TRBJ2-7; weak D call: TRBD1 (6 bases). Trimming removed 7 bases from V and 1 base from J, with 14 bases in between. CDR1 is SQVTM, CDR2 ANQGSEA, per germline. The CDR3 sequence is 13 residues long. The CDR3 spells CSGTDSGSYEQYF. In nucleotides, the CDR3 is TGCAGCGGCACGGACAGTGGGTCCTACGAGCAGTACTTC.

J is TRBJ2-7 and V is TRBV7-2, with D maybe TRBD1 (5 bases). V was trimmed by 3 bases and J by 2 bases, leaving 8 bases between them. CDR1 SGHTA and CDR2 FQGNSA come from the germline V gene. This CDR3 region has 13 residues. This CDR3 reads CASSFRQPYEQYF. In DNA, the CDR3 is TGTGCCAGCAGCTTCCGACAGCCCTACGAGCAGTACTTC.

The chain couples TRBV19 to TRBJ2-7; possibly TRBD1 for D (6 bases). Trimming removed 3 bases from V and 2 bases from J, with 20 bases in between. Per the germline V gene, CDR1 is LNHDA and CDR2 is SQIVND (reference sequence). This CDR3 is 17 amino acids long. The CDR3 coding sequence is TGTGCCAGTAGTATTACGAGAGAGGGGGTTACGACCTACGAGCAGTACTTC. This encodes CASSITREGVTTYEQYF.

The gene calls are TRBV19 and TRBJ2-6; D is unclear. Trimming stripped 0 bases from V and 1 base from J, with 4 bases between. Germline-derived CDR1 and CDR2 are LNHDA and SQIVND (reference sequence). The CDR3 length is 15 residues. In DNA form, the CDR3 reads TGTGCCAGTAGTATAGATGTATCTGGGGCCAACGTCCTGACTTTC. Translation gives CASSIDVSGANVLTF.

The chain uses TRBV11-3 and TRBJ2-1; TRBD2 matches at 13 bases. Germline V gene sequence: CDR1 SGHNT, CDR2 YENEEA. CDR3 length: 15 residues. With 5 bases clipped from V and 9 bases from J, the junction kept 7 bases outside the gene matches. The CDR3 sequence: CASSERTSGSTEQFF. The CDR3 DNA sequence: TGTGCCAGCAGCGAAAGGACTAGCGGGAGTACTGAGCAGTTCTTC.

This clone has just a few counts. The CDR3 nucleotides read TGTGCCAGCAGCCCCGCGGCGGGGGGGCAGAGTGAGCAGTTCTTC. Encoded protein: CASSPAAGGQSEQFF. The chain couples TRBV14 to TRBJ2-1; the match to TRBD2 covers 9 bases. CDR1 and CDR2 from the germline V gene are SGHDN and FVKESK. V lost 4 bases and J lost 9; bases outside the gene matches: 10. This CDR3 has 15 amino acids.

The rearrangement joins TRBV18 to TRBJ2-7; 13 bases line up with TRBD2. The CDR3 spans 16 residues. Germline V lookup: CDR1 KGHSH, CDR2 LQKENI. Losses at the gene ends were 3 bases for V and 0 bases for J; bases not matched to a gene: 2. The CDR3 DNA follows: TGTGCCAGCTCACCGGGACTAGCGGGAATCTCCTACGAGCAGTACTTC. Its translation is CASSPGLAGISYEQYF.

The V call is TRBV9, the J call TRBJ1-1; D is unclear. Germline V gene lookup returns CDR1 SGDLS and CDR2 YYNGEE. V lost 1 base, J lost 2 bases, and 9 bases lay in between. The CDR3 covers 14 residues. The CDR3 loop reads CASSVNSVNTEAFF. The CDR3 region has the DNA TGTGCCAGCAGCGTAAACAGTGTTAACACTGAAGCTTTCTTT. The whole variable domain, remainder taken from reference TRBV9 and TRBJ1-1, is DSGVTQTPKHLITATGQRVTLRCSPRSGDLSVYWYQQSLDQGLQFLIQYYNGEERAKGNILERFSAQQFPDLHSELNLSSLELGDSALYFCASSVNSVNTEAFFGQGTRLTVV.

The chain carries TRBV11-1 and TRBJ2-3, with a possible D match to TRBD2 (6 bases). Trimming left V 3 bases short and J 0 bases short, with 10 bases between. Germline loops: CDR1 SGHAT, CDR2 FQDESV (reference sequence). This CDR3 has 15 amino acids. The DNA for the CDR3 is TGTGCCAGCAGCTTTTTCGGGACTAGCACAGATACGCAGTATTTT. Its translation is CASSFFGTSTDTQYF. The entire variable domain, with the rest obtained from reference TRBV11-1 and TRBJ2-3, is as follows: EAEVAQSPRYKITEKSQAVAFWCDPISGHATLYWYRQILGQGPELLVQFQDESVVDDSQLPKDRFSAERLKGVDSTLKIQPAELGDSAMYLCASSFFGTSTDTQYFGPGTRLTVL.

This chain connects TRBV7-8 to TRBJ2-7, with D perhaps matching TRBD1 (5 bases). V lost 4 bases and J lost 5, with 18 bases in between. CDR3 length: 15 residues. Germline CDR1 is SGHVS and CDR2 is FQNEAQ. For the CDR3, the DNA is TGTGCCAGCAGCTCCCCCCGTAGGGGTCATAACGAGCAGTACTTC. It specifies CASSSPRRGHNEQYF. Supplemented by reference TRBV7-8 and TRBJ2-7, the full variable domain reads GAGVSQSPRYKVAKRGQDVALRCDPISGHVSLFWYQQALGQGPEFLTYFQNEAQLDKSGLPSDRFFAERPEGSVSTLKIQRTQQEDSAVYLCASSSPRRGHNEQYFGPGTRLTVT.

V is TRBV11-3 and J is TRBJ2-7; the D gene is possibly TRBD1 (6 bases). The CDR3 spans 12 residues. Germline values: CDR1 SGHNT, CDR2 YENEEA. Trimming left V 1 base short and J 7 bases short, with 8 bases between. The CDR3 DNA reads as TGTGCCAGCAGCTTAGGGGGGCGAGAGCAGTACTTC. This sequence encodes CASSLGGREQYF.

CDR3 bases: TGTGCCAGCTCACCCCCCCAGGACAATGAGCAGTTCTTC. This gives the protein CASSPPQDNEQFF. V and J are TRBV18 and TRBJ2-1, with D unresolved. Trimming pared 3 bases from V and 5 bases from J, leaving 8 bases between. The CDR3 is 13 residues long. Germline assignment: CDR1 KGHSH and CDR2 LQKENI.

This clone appeared a few times. The chain is built from TRBV11-2 and TRBJ2-3; 11 bases align to TRBD1. Per the germline V gene, CDR1 is SGHAT and CDR2 is FQNNGV. The CDR3 loop spans 17 amino acids. V lost 4 bases, J lost 3 bases, and 9 bases stayed unmatched. As DNA, the CDR3 is TGTGCCAGCAGCTCCGGGGTGGGACAGGGGGTAACAGATACGCAGTATTTT. This translates into CASSSGVGQGVTDTQYF.

The J gene is TRBJ2-2, the V gene TRBV18; D is uncertain. V lost 4 bases and J lost 10, with 10 bases in between. The CDR3 totals 12 residues. Per germline, CDR1 KGHSH and CDR2 LQKENI. The CDR3 nucleotides read TGTGCCAGCTCACAGGAACGACAGGAGCTGTTTTTT. This translates into CASSQERQELFF.

This chain uses TRBV7-2 with TRBJ2-1; possibly TRBD2 for D (6 bases). The germline V gene encodes CDR1 SGHTA and CDR2 FQGNSA. The CDR3 spans 15 residues. V was pared by 6 bases and J by 1 base, with 13 bases between. The CDR3 spells CASRPGLASYNEQFF. The DNA for the CDR3 is TGTGCCAGCAGACCCGGTCTAGCGTCCTACAATGAGCAGTTCTTC.

The chain couples TRBV18 to TRBJ2-7, with TRBD1 matching 12 bases. This CDR3 contains 15 residues. Per germline, CDR1 KGHSH and CDR2 LQKENI. Unmatched junction bases numbered 7, after V lost 6 bases and J lost 4 bases. DNA for the CDR3: TGTGCCAGCTCCCTGGGACAGGGGGCGGAGTACGAGCAGTACTTC. Translating gives CASSLGQGAEYEQYF.